The sequence of this T cell receptor beta chain was determined in a study of T cells in women clearing cervical HPV infection (dated by TCRdb to the late 2010s). Broadly, across the study: The cases were approximately 23 women with histologically confirmed HPV16-related CIN3 or worse, and 2 of those women had invasive cancers. In the parent cohort, roughly 10,000 women aged 18 or older were enrolled in Guanacaste, Costa Rica, during about 1993 to 1994 and were followed for 7 to 8 years. Because only a few women had HLA typing data, the possibility that HLA type acted as a confounder could not be ruled out. As quality controls, five blinded duplicates were added to each group, bringing the total to approximately 60 samples made up of some 50 participants and approximately 10 replicates. The approximately 25 controls were women who cleared a single incident HPV16 infection within 12 months without developing precancer or cancer. Cases had a median age of almost 35 years and controls had a median age of approximately 37, with no significant differences in baseline characteristics. Cases were matched to controls by age within five years and by the year the sample was collected. This exploratory proof-of-principle case-control study, nested within the Guanacaste HPV Natural History Study in Costa Rica, compared TCR repertoires among women with different cervical HPV16 outcomes. For cases, the median interval between lesion detection and blood sampling was roughly 150 days, with an interquartile range of about 85 to 210 days. Blood from cases was collected at the visit at which the lesion was first identified, whereas blood from controls was collected once infection was no longer detected. Study-wide conclusions, independent of this receptor: Random forest classifiers that combined richness and V gene abundances separated cases from controls with an estimated AUC of around 0.8. Significantly higher TCR repertoire richness was observed in CIN3+ cases than in controls across sequencing depths, whereas no difference in evenness was found. Because the number of T cells in each sample was unknown, differences in richness could reflect differing T-cell content rather than repertoire biology. Lower TRBV6-7 relative abundance was observed in cases than in controls (about 0.1% versus 0.15%; Bonferroni P = 0.0008). The cross-sectional design could not show whether the associations came before the infection or were a result of it, and neither effector/memory subsets nor HPV-specific T cells were isolated.

TCR beta CDR3 regions were amplified by multiplex PCR from an average of around 1,200 ng genomic DNA per sample using the immunoSEQ assay. Primer bias was corrected in the assay by using a complete synthetic TCR repertoire to establish an amplification baseline. The amplicons were sequenced using the Illumina platform. In the original analysis: Error correction of the sequences involved clustering with frequency ratios plus a modified nearest-neighbor algorithm, after which the sequences were analyzed in the immunoSEQ Analyzer using IMGT gene definitions. At each rarefaction depth, TCR richness and evenness were averaged across 20 rarefaction repeats, and samples with fewer sequences than that depth were excluded. Relative abundances of V, D and J genes were compared between groups using Wilcoxon rank sum tests, with FDR correction applied. An intraclass correlation of roughly 96% for TCR richness and an average of around 82% across 65 to 80 gene segments were obtained from the blinded duplicates. TCRdb carries this immuneACCESS record with in-frame sequences only. Its versions omit some clonotypes, under half of them owing to an unresolved V gene in the studies checked, with the rest unexplained. That table supplies the V and J calls and clone size; D and trimming were determined from the DNA. The table held for this sample gives 46,000 or so clones. The ten largest clones represent 35% to 45% of the sample.

A remark on this clone: No cognate antigen has been identified for it. The CDR3 goes on 3 residues after the read ends, and that part is filled in from the germline J gene.

Every participant had a single incident cervical HPV16 infection, and prevalent HPV16 infections were excluded. Cervical HPV DNA was detected by MY09/MY11 PCR, and genotyping was performed by dot-blot hybridization. Roughly 15 mL of heparinized blood were centrifuged, and the buffy coat was aliquoted, frozen at -30°C, then stored at -80°C. Genomic DNA was extracted from buffy coat specimens using QIAGEN kits. Trimming at the junction amounts to 1 base on V and 0 bases on J, and the germline ends lie 13 bases apart. CDR1 and CDR2 are drawn from the germline V gene (reference sequence): DFQATT, SNEGSKA. Counted from cysteine to phenylalanine, this CDR3 has 17 amino acids. Part of the CDR3 DNA is given, 42 bases translated from base 1.

This TCR came from a woman between 18 and 70 years old with a cervical HPV16 infection that either progressed to CIN3+ or cleared (not recorded which). The sequencing input was blood buffy coat. The V and J segments used are TRBV20-1 and TRBJ1-6; D gene: possibly TRBD1, on 6 matching bases. The CDR3 protein is CSARVPGQSSYNSPLHF. The sequenced part of the CDR3 DNA is TGCAGTGCTAGAGTGCCGGGACAAAGCTCCTATAATTCACCC.